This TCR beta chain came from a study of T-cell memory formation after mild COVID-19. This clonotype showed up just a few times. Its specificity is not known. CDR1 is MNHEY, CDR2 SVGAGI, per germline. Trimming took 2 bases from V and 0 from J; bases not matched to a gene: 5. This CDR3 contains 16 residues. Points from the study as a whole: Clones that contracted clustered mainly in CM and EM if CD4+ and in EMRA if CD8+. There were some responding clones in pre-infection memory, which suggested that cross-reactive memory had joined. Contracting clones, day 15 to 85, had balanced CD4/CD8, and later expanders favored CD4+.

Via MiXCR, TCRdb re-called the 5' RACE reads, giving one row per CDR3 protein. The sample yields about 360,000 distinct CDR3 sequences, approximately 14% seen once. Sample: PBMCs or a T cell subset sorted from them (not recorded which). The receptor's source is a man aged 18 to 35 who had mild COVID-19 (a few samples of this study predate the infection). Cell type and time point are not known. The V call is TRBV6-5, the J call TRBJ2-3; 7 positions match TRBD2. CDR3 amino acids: CASSYRAGRSTDTQYF. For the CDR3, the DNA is TGTGCCAGCAGTTACCGAGCGGGGAGGAGCACAGATACGCAGTATTTT.